The next 4 T cell receptor beta chains were all read from a single sample in a study of blood T cell repertoires in COVID-19. Using immunoSEQ multiplex PCR, the repertoire was profiled, and TCRdb retains in-frame clones only, with some absent. In the table there are around 200,000 clones, about 87% of which are singletons. The sequenced sample was PBMCs or T cells enriched from blood (not recorded which). All receptors derive from a man aged 25 to 45 who had recovered from COVID-19.

J is TRBJ2-7 and V is TRBV27; 9 nucleotides align to TRBD1. Losses at the gene ends were 8 bases for V and 1 base for J; bases not matched to a gene: 12. The CDR3 is made up of 16 amino acids. Germline lookup yields CDR1 MNHEY and CDR2 SMNVEV (reference sequence). The CDR3 spells CASRVKSGTGSYEQYF. In DNA, the CDR3 is TGTGCCAGCCGAGTTAAGTCCGGGACAGGGTCCTACGAGCAGTACTTC.

The V and J genes are TRBV28 and TRBJ2-7; possibly TRBD2 for D (7 bases). This CDR3 is 15 amino acids long. V was cut by 6 bases and J by 0 bases, with 15 bases left in between. Germline V gene data show CDR1 as MDHEN and CDR2 as SYDVKM. CDR3 DNA sequence: TGTGCCAGCAGGAATCAGGGAGGGGGCTCCTACGAGCAGTACTTC. Translation gives CASRNQGGGSYEQYF.

V is TRBV5-1 and J is TRBJ2-1; 14 nucleotides agree with TRBD2. J gave up 7 bases and V 4 bases, and 13 bases lay outside the gene matches. The CDR3 is made up of 18 amino acids. CDR1 is SGHRS and CDR2 is YFSETQ in the germline V gene. Written as DNA, the CDR3 is TGCGCCAGCAGCGGTGGGGGACTAGCGGGAGCCAAGGGGAATGAGCAGTTCTTC. Translating gives CASSGGGLAGAKGNEQFF.

V and J are TRBV15 and TRBJ2-7; 9 nucleotides agree with TRBD1. CDR1 and CDR2 from the germline V gene are LNHNV and YYDKDF (reference sequence). Trimming took 4 bases from V and 3 from J; bases not matched to a gene: 7. The CDR3 is 15 residues long. CDR3 sequence: CATSTGTGNIYEQYF. CDR3 nucleotide sequence: TGTGCCACCAGCACGGGGACAGGGAACATCTACGAGCAGTACTTC.